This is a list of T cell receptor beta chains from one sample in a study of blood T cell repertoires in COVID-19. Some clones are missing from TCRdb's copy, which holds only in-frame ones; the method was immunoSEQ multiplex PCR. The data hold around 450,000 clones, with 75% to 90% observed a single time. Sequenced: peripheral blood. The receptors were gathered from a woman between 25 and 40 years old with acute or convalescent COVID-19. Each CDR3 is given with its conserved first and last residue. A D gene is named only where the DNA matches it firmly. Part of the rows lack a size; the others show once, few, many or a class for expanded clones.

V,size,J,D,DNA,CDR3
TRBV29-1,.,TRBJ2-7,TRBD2,TGCAGCGTGTATCGCGGGGGGGTGGGCCCTCTCTCCGAGCAGTACTTC,CSVYRGGVGPLSEQYF
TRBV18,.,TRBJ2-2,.,TGTGCCAGCTCACCATCGGACAGCACCGGGGAGCTGTTTTTT,CASSPSDSTGELFF
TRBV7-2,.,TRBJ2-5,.,TGTGCCAGCAGCTCGGGTGGGGAGACCCAGTACTTC,CASSSGGETQYF
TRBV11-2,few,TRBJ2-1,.,TGTGCCAGCAGGCGGGGGCGCAATGAGGAGGAGCAGTTCTTC,CASRRGRNEEEQFF
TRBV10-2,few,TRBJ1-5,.,TGCGCCAGCAGTTCCTCAGGAGGTCAGCCCCAGCATTTT,CASSSSGGQPQHF
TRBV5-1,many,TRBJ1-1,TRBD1,TGCGCCAGCAGCTCAAACCGACAGGGCACTGAAGCTTTCTTT,CASSSNRQGTEAFF
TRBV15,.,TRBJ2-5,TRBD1,TGTGCCACCAGCTATTGGGACAGACAAGAGACCCAGTACTTC,CATSYWDRQETQYF
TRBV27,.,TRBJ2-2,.,TGTGCCAGCAAAGACGAGACTGGACTTGGGGAGCTGTTTTTT,CASKDETGLGELFF
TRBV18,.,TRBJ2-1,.,TGTGCCAGCTCACGAGGGCTAAACAATGAGCAGTTCTTC,CASSRGLNNEQFF
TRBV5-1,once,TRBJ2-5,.,TGCGCCAGCAGCCCTCCTTATAGGACAGAAGAGACCCAGTACTTC,CASSPPYRTEETQYF
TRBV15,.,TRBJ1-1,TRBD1,TGTGCCACCAGCGGAGAAGCCGGGACAGGGAAATCTTTCTTT,CATSGEAGTGKSFF
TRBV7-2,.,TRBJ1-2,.,TGTGCCAGCAGCTTAGGCGGGGTTAACTATGGCTACACCTTC,CASSLGGVNYGYTF
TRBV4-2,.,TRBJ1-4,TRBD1,TGTGCCAGCAGCCAAGATTACAGGGGGGTAGGAGAAAAACTGTTTTTT,CASSQDYRGVGEKLFF
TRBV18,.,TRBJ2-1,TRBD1,TGTGCCAGCTCACCCTACAGGGGGCAAGGGAATGAGCAGTTCTTC,CASSPYRGQGNEQFF
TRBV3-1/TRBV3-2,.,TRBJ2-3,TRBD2,TGTGCCAGCAGCCAAGATTTCCCGGGGGGGCCAACAGATACGCAGTATTTT,CASSQDFPGGPTDTQYF
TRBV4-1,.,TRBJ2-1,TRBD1,TGCGCCAGCAGCCAATCGCGGACAGGGAACTACAATGAGCAGTTCTTC,CASSQSRTGNYNEQFF
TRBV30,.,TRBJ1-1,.,TGTGCCTGGAGGAGTCCGGGACATCACACTGAAGCTTTCTTT,CAWRSPGHHTEAFF
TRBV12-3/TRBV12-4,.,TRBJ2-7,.,TGTGCCAGCAGACCGACAGCTACCTACGAGCAGTACTTC,CASRPTATYEQYF
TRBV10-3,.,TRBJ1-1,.,TGTGCCATCCGCGAGTTGCAGGAGAACACTGAAGCTTTCTTT,CAIRELQENTEAFF
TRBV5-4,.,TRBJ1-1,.,TGTGCCAGCAGCTTGGATGGATACGCGGACACTGAAGCTTTCTTT,CASSLDGYADTEAFF
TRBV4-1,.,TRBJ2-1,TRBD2,TGCGCCAGCAGCCACGGGACTAGCGGGGGGCCGGCCTACAATGAGCAGTTCTTC,CASSHGTSGGPAYNEQFF
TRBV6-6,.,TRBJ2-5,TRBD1,TGTGCCAGCAGAGACAGGGGGCGCTGGCAAGAGACCCAGTACTTC,CASRDRGRWQETQYF
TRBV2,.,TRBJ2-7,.,TGTGCCAGCAGTGAAGGGGGGACAAGGTGGGCCGAGCAGTACTTC,CASSEGGTRWAEQYF
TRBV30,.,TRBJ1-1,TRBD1,TGTGCCTGGAGGAGCCGGGACAGGGGGCGAAGCACTGAAGCTTTCTTT,CAWRSRDRGRSTEAFF
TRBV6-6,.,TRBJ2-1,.,TGTGCCAGCAGCCAAACTCGGGAAATTCAGAATGAGCAGTTCTTC,CASSQTREIQNEQFF
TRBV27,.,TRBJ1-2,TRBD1,TGTGCCAGCAGTTTCCGACAGGGAGAGAGGTATGGCTACACCTTC,CASSFRQGERYGYTF
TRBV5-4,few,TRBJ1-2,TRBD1,TGTGCCAGCAGCTTAGGGACAGTCTATGGCTACACCTTC,CASSLGTVYGYTF
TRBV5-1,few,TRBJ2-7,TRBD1,TGCGCCAGCAAAGACGGGACAGGGGCCTACGAGCAGTACTTC,CASKDGTGAYEQYF
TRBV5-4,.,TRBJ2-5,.,TGTGCCAGCAGCCCCCTCGTGGGGCCTCGGGAGACCCAGTACTTC,CASSPLVGPRETQYF
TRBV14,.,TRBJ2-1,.,TGTGCCAGCAGCCACAGTAGTAGGCAGGACAATGAGCAGTTCTTC,CASSHSSRQDNEQFF
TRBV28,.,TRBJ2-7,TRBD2,TGTGCCAGCAGTTTCCGGACTAGCGGGGGTTTTAACGAGCAGTACTTC,CASSFRTSGGFNEQYF
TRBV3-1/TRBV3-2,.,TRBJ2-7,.,TGTGCCAGCAGCCGAGAGTTCGGGTTGGCTTCCTACGAGCAGTACTTC,CASSREFGLASYEQYF
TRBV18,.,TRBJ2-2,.,TGTGCCAGCTCACCAACGGGGAAAACCGGGGAGCTGTTTTTT,CASSPTGKTGELFF
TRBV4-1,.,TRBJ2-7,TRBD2,TGCGCCAGCAGCCACGGACGGGGGGGCCGTTACGAGCAGTACTTC,CASSHGRGGRYEQYF
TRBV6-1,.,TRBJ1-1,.,TGTGCCAGCAGTGAAATTGCAGGGGTCACTGAAGCTTTCTTT,CASSEIAGVTEAFF
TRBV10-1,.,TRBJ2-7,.,TGCGCCAGCAGTCCCGGGACTGGAAGCTCCTACGAGCAGTACTTC,CASSPGTGSSYEQYF
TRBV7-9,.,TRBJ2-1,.,TGTGCCAGCAGCCGCTCCGGGTCCTACTACAATGAGCAGTTCTTC,CASSRSGSYYNEQFF
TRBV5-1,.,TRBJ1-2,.,TGCGCCAGCAGCTTGCCAGGGGCCGCCTTTGACGGCTACACCTTC,CASSLPGAAFDGYTF
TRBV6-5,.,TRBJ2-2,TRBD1,TGTGCCAGCAGATACGGACAGGGTGGCACCGGGGAGCTGTTTTTT,CASRYGQGGTGELFF
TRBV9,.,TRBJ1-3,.,TGTGCCAGCAGCGTAGAACCAGGCACCATATATTTT,CASSVEPGTIYF
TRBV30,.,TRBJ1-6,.,TGTGCCTGTAGTCAGGGGAGCAATTCACCCCTCCACTTT,CACSQGSNSPLHF
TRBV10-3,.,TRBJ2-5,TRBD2,TGTGCCATCAGTGGCGGGGGGGCCTGGGAGACCCAGTACTTC,CAISGGGAWETQYF
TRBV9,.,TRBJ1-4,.,TGTGCCAGCAGCGTATTTCTTCTTGGAGGTTCTAATGAAAAACTGTTTTTT,CASSVFLLGGSNEKLFF
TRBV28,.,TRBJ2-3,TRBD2,TGTGCCAGCAGTTTCCCCTCGGCGGGGGGTGGCACAGATACGCAGTATTTT,CASSFPSAGGGTDTQYF
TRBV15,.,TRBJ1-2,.,TGTGCCACCAGCAGAAGGGCCAGCGGAGGCTACACCTTC,CATSRRASGGYTF
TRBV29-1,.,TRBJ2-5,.,TGCAGCGGCTTGTTGCGGAAAGAGACCCAGTACTTC,CSGLLRKETQYF
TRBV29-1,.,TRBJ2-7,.,TGCAGCGTTGAAGTGTGGCAGGGCGCCGGCGAGCAGTACTTC,CSVEVWQGAGEQYF
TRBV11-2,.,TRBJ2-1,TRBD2,TGTGCCAGCAGCTTAAATCTAGCGGGGGCCTACTACAATGAGCAGTTCTTC,CASSLNLAGAYYNEQFF
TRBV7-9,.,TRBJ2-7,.,TGTGCCAGCAGCTTAGCGACAGCCACCTACGAGCAGTACTTC,CASSLATATYEQYF
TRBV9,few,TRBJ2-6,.,TGTGCCAGCAGCGTAGCGGACCCAGGGGGGCTTGGGGCCAACGTCCTGACTTTC,CASSVADPGGLGANVLTF